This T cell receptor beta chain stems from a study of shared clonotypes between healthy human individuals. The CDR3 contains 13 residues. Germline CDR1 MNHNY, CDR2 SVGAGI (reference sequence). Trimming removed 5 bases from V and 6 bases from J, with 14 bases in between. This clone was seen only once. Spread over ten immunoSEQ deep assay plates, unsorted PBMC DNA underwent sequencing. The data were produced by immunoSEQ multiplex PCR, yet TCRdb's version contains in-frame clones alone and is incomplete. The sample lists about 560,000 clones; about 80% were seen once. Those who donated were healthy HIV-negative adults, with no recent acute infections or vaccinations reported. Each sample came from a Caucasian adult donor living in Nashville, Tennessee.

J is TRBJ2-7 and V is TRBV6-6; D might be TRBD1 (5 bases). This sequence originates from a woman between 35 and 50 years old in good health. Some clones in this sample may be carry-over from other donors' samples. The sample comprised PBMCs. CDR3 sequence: CASSQGNLGEQYF. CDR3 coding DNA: TGTGCCAGCAGTCAGGGAAATCTGGGCGAGCAGTACTTC.